A single TCR beta chain is shown here with its context. Antigen unknown. TCRdb's copy holds only in-frame clones and misses some; the assay was immunoSEQ multiplex PCR. The table records more than 110,000 clones, 94% of them present only once. This sample was included in a study of cytomegalovirus exposure and HLA in healthy donors. Background on the study: The 110 or so validation repertoires used a platform that matched the one used for the approximately 670 first-cohort repertoires, as a later analysis reported.

V lost 3 bases and J 3 bases, leaving 11 bases between the germline ends. The CDR3 spans 14 residues. Germline CDR1 reads SGHAT; CDR2 reads FQNNGV. The study, taken as a whole, reports: In vitro assays verified that a few CMV-associated chains recognized CMV antigens specifically.

The chain joins TRBV11-2 to TRBJ1-1, with a possible D match to TRBD1 (6 bases). The specimen sequenced was PBMCs. This TCR came from a young man in good health and CMV-seropositive. CDR3 residues: CASSFDRTDTEAFF. The CDR3 DNA is TGTGCCAGCAGCTTTGATCGGACAGACACTGAAGCTTTCTTT.